The 17 T cell receptor beta chains in this list originate from one sample, sequenced in a study of beta chain features in type 1 diabetes. Expressed TCRB transcripts got sequenced, as all isolated RNA was reverse transcribed. The data were produced by immunoSEQ multiplex PCR, yet TCRdb's version contains in-frame clones alone and is incomplete. The sample consists of about 340,000 clones, roughly 14% of them appearing once. Study results and caveats: People with Type 1 diabetes carried modestly yet significantly shorter TCRB CDR3s in all four CD4+ subsets.

No antigen has been assigned to these receptors. The specimen was naive CD4+ T cells from blood. The source is a woman aged 18-30 years with type 1 diabetes.

This clone occurred a few times. The CDR3 nucleotides are TGTGCCAGCAGCGCCGGGACAGGAAGTCATCAGCCCCAGCATTTT. This encodes CASSAGTGSHQPQHF. The chain has TRBV7-9 and TRBJ1-5, with 8 bases fitting TRBD1. Germline CDR1 reads SEHNR; CDR2 reads FQNEAQ (reference sequence). This CDR3 region has 15 residues. The junction had 8 bases not matched to a gene; V was cut back by 5 bases and J by 5 bases.

This clone was counted only a few times. The rearrangement uses TRBV10-2 and TRBJ2-7; 7 bases are a match to TRBD2. There are 13 residues in the CDR3. Germline V CDR1 and CDR2: WSHSY, SAAADI. V trimming: 6 bases; J trimming: 2 bases; junction bases outside the gene matches: 4. This CDR3 is CASRTSQTYEQYF. The DNA of the CDR3 is TGCGCCAGCAGGACTAGCCAAACCTACGAGCAGTACTTC.

This clone was seen a few times. J is TRBJ2-1 and V is TRBV19; TRBD1 might be the D (6 bases). V shed 6 bases and J shed 7 bases, with 13 bases lying between them. Germline V gives CDR1 LNHDA, CDR2 SQIVND (reference sequence). The CDR3 totals 13 residues. As DNA, the CDR3 is TGTGCCAGTAGGAAACAGGGTTTTAATGAGCAGTTCTTC. Protein product: CASRKQGFNEQFF.

The chain combines TRBV5-1 with TRBJ2-7; 14 nucleotides match TRBD2. Germline V gene data show CDR1 as SGHRS and CDR2 as YFSETQ. The CDR3 sequence is 17 residues long. The J segment lost 4 bases and the V segment lost 4 bases, leaving 10 bases of the junction unmatched. CDR3 sequence: CASSPTAGTSGSYEQYV. CDR3 DNA: TGCGCCAGCAGCCCAACCGCCGGGACTAGCGGGAGTTACGAGCAGTACGTC.

In its sample, this clone was seen a few times. This rearrangement joins TRBV7-2 to TRBJ2-7; 9 bases line up with TRBD2. Germline V gene sequence: CDR1 SGHTA, CDR2 FQGNSA. V was clipped by 4 bases and J by 9 bases; unmatched bases: 13. The CDR3 length is 15 residues. In DNA form, the CDR3 reads TGTGCCAGCAGCTCAGCTATGGGTAGCGGGAGAGGGCAGTACTTC. As protein: CASSSAMGSGRGQYF.

This chain uses TRBV18 with TRBJ1-2; 10 nucleotides align to TRBD1. CDR1 and CDR2 from the germline V gene are KGHSH and LQKENI. The CDR3 totals 15 residues. With 2 bases clipped from V and 8 bases from J, the junction kept 8 bases outside the gene matches. In DNA, the CDR3 is TGTGCCAGCTCACCAAATACCGGGACAGGGGTCGGCTACACCTTC. As protein: CASSPNTGTGVGYTF.

The V call is TRBV15, the J call TRBJ1-1, with D maybe TRBD1 (6 bases). CDR3 length: 15 amino acids. V dropped 3 bases and J dropped 1 base, with 12 bases sitting between them. Germline loops: CDR1 LNHNV, CDR2 YYDKDF (reference sequence). CDR3 in amino acids: CATSRDWTANTEAFF. CDR3 coding DNA: TGTGCCACCAGCAGGGACTGGACAGCGAACACTGAAGCTTTCTTT. The whole variable domain, filled in from reference TRBV15 and TRBJ1-1, reads DAMVIQNPRYQVTQFGKPVTLSCSQTLNHNVMYWYQQKSSQAPKLLFHYYDKDFNNEADTPDNFQSRRPNTSFCFLDIRSPGLGDTAMYLCATSRDWTANTEAFFGQGTRLTVV.

This clone showed up just a few times. This chain uses TRBV7-2 with TRBJ2-1; 8 bases line up with TRBD1. CDR3 length: 15 amino acids. Trimming cost V 5 bases and J 2 bases; bases outside gene matches: 5. Germline CDR1 SGHTA, CDR2 FQGNSA. The DNA of the CDR3 is TGTGCCAGCAGCGCCCAGGGGGCTACCTACAATGAGCAGTTCTTC. As protein: CASSAQGATYNEQFF.

This clone was picked up a small number of times. The genes are TRBV7-9 and TRBJ1-4, with a weak D call TRBD1 (5 bases). In germline, CDR1 is SEHNR, CDR2 FQNEAQ (reference sequence). Trimming removed 5 bases from V and 8 bases from J, with 12 bases in between. The CDR3 length is 13 residues. In nucleotides, the CDR3 is TGTGCCAGCAGCCAGCAGGGAGGCGAAAAACTGTTTTTT. Its translation is CASSQQGGEKLFF.

The chain recombines TRBV9 with TRBJ1-1; D is unclear. V lost 0 bases to trimming and J lost 5 bases, with 11 bases between them. The germline V gene has CDR1 SGDLS and CDR2 YYNGEE. This CDR3 is built from 14 residues. CDR3 sequence reads: CASSVELRGTEAFF. CDR3 DNA sequence: TGTGCCAGCAGCGTAGAATTGCGGGGTACTGAAGCTTTCTTT.

Comments on this clone: Other DNA sequences in this specimen translate into the identical CDR3. The chain has TRBV7-2 and TRBJ2-5, with a weak D call TRBD1 (5 bases). V lost 1 base and J 2 bases, leaving 8 bases between the germline ends. The CDR3 totals 14 residues. Looked up from germline, CDR1 is SGHTA and CDR2 is FQGNSA. The CDR3 sequence is CASSLGAGQETQYF. CDR3 sequence (DNA): TGTGCCAGCAGCTTAGGTGCAGGGCAAGAGACCCAGTACTTC. The full variable domain, completed using reference TRBV7-2 and TRBJ2-5, is GAGVSQSPSNKVTEKGKDVELRCDPISGHTALYWYRQSLGQGLEFLIYFQGNSAPDKSGLPSDRFSAERTGGSVSTLTIQRTQQEDSAVYLCASSLGAGQETQYFGPGTRLLVL.

The V call is TRBV7-2, the J call TRBJ2-5, with D possibly TRBD1 on 6 matching bases. This CDR3 is built from 11 residues. CDR1 SGHTA and CDR2 FQGNSA come from the germline V gene. With 5 bases removed from V and 13 bases from J, the gap between germline ends came to 14 bases. The CDR3 sequence is CASSTRTVAYF. CDR3 DNA sequence: TGTGCCAGCAGCACCCGGACAGTCGCGTACTTC. Full variable domain (rest looked up from reference TRBV7-2 and TRBJ2-5): GAGVSQSPSNKVTEKGKDVELRCDPISGHTALYWYRQSLGQGLEFLIYFQGNSAPDKSGLPSDRFSAERTGGSVSTLTIQRTQQEDSAVYLCASSTRTVAYFGPGTRLLVL.

This sequence joins TRBV7-9 and TRBJ1-2; D is perhaps TRBD1 (5 bases). Trimming shortened V by 1 base and J by 8 bases, and 11 bases separated the two germline ends. CDR1 is SEHNR and CDR2 is FQNEAQ in the germline V gene (reference sequence). The CDR3 contains 13 residues. The CDR3, as DNA: TGTGCCAGCAGCTTAGGGACACAGCAAGGCTACACCTTC. Encoded protein: CASSLGTQQGYTF.

The chain has TRBV5-1 and TRBJ2-3; 9 nucleotides line up with TRBD2. Unmatched junction bases numbered 5, after V lost 0 bases and J lost 6 bases. Germline V gene lookup returns CDR1 SGHRS and CDR2 YFSETQ. This CDR3 has 15 amino acids. CDR3 sequence: CASSLGLADRDTQYF. The CDR3 DNA sequence: TGCGCCAGCAGCTTGGGACTAGCGGACCGGGATACGCAGTATTTT.

The sample holds a few counts of this clone. The V and J genes are TRBV18 and TRBJ1-4; TRBD1 aligns across 10 bases. CDR1 is KGHSH, CDR2 LQKENI, per germline. This CDR3 has 15 residues. The junction had 6 bases not matched to a gene; V was cut back by 5 bases and J by 6 bases. The CDR3 reads CASSNTGTGDEKLFF. CDR3 DNA: TGTGCCAGCTCAAATACCGGGACAGGGGATGAAAAACTGTTTTTT.

A few counts support this clone. This chain uses TRBV5-4 with TRBJ2-7; 9 bases align to TRBD1. The CDR3 is 15 residues long. Germline CDR1 reads SGHNT; CDR2 reads YYREEE (reference sequence). V was clipped by 5 bases and J by 0 bases; unmatched bases: 6. CDR3 in DNA: TGTGCCAGCAGTCGGCGGACAGGGGACTCCTACGAGCAGTACTTC. Translated, it gives CASSRRTGDSYEQYF.

V gene TRBV6-1 combines with J gene TRBJ2-7, with D perhaps matching TRBD1 (5 bases). The CDR3 has 13 amino acids. The germline V gene has CDR1 MNHNS and CDR2 SASEGT. V was cut by 3 bases and J by 2 bases, with 8 bases left in between. The CDR3 DNA reads TGTGCCAGCAGTGACAGGGCCCCCTACGAGCAGTACGTC. Translating gives CASSDRAPYEQYV.